A selection of T cell receptor beta chains follows, all from one sample in a study of cytomegalovirus exposure and HLA in healthy donors. Repertoires were generated with immunoSEQ multiplex PCR, while TCRdb's copy carries only in-frame clones and drops some. This sample carries roughly 160,000 clones, less than 90% of them seen once, and the ten largest clones take roughly 1%. The sample taken for sequencing was PBMCs. These receptors were collected from a man under 40 in good health and CMV-seronegative. Each CDR3 is given without its conserved first and last residue. Fields, in order: V gene, CDR3 protein.

v_gene: TRBV6-1
CDR3aa: ASSERSGYEQY

v_gene: TRBV2
CDR3aa: ASSDRDPLGSGQGSQPQH

v_gene: TRBV6-6
CDR3aa: ASSPPDRGGTEAF

v_gene: TRBV7-2
CDR3aa: ASSLGPRGRVNQPQH

v_gene: TRBV4-1
CDR3aa: ASSQEGTGVPYEQY

v_gene: TRBV18
CDR3aa: ASSPLEKQGANEKLF

v_gene: TRBV11-2
CDR3aa: ASSLRTGGSYEQY

v_gene: TRBV7-2
CDR3aa: ASSQGTSGQETQY

v_gene: TRBV7-2
CDR3aa: ASSLVYHNEQF

v_gene: TRBV7-8
CDR3aa: ASSLDYRGLNYGYT

v_gene: TRBV7-9
CDR3aa: ASSLSAGSSYNEQF

v_gene: TRBV6-1
CDR3aa: ATQREEYADTQY

v_gene: TRBV7-9
CDR3aa: ASSLIGTGVTEAF

v_gene: TRBV7-9
CDR3aa: ASRPGLAVREDTQY

v_gene: TRBV6-1
CDR3aa: ASTPMAASTDTQY

v_gene: TRBV29-1
CDR3aa: SVVLGLTVMDTQY

v_gene: TRBV7-8
CDR3aa: ATEIWTGNEQF

v_gene: TRBV7-6
CDR3aa: ASSPQGPRTEAF

v_gene: TRBV5-6
CDR3aa: ASSLDRAHEQY

v_gene: TRBV6-1
CDR3aa: ATMRAPRIYEQY

v_gene: TRBV7-9
CDR3aa: ASRPGRGYT

v_gene: TRBV15
CDR3aa: ATMTGVNTEAF

v_gene: TRBV5-1
CDR3aa: ASSLVGLAGVDEQF

v_gene: TRBV7-9
CDR3aa: ASSQAGVGGANIQY

v_gene: TRBV30
CDR3aa: AWGQATEKLF

v_gene: TRBV30
CDR3aa: AWSGGSGSVDTGELF

v_gene: TRBV10-1
CDR3aa: ASSGRDTEAF

v_gene: TRBV6-1
CDR3aa: ASSERDREAYEQY

v_gene: TRBV7-9
CDR3aa: ASSPNGAYEQY

v_gene: TRBV30
CDR3aa: AWRHAGFSEQY

v_gene: TRBV6-4
CDR3aa: ASSDTPTGGSDTQY

v_gene: TRBV28
CDR3aa: ASRTLSSYNEQF

v_gene: TRBV18
CDR3aa: ASSPLQNTEAF

v_gene: TRBV11-2
CDR3aa: ASSAGTFSEKLF

v_gene: TRBV27
CDR3aa: ASSPQTGKASGANVLT

v_gene: TRBV7-7
CDR3aa: ASSLGGAPTNEQF

v_gene: TRBV7-2
CDR3aa: ASSSQTGGNTEAF

v_gene: TRBV28
CDR3aa: ASRLDFNTGELF

v_gene: TRBV30
CDR3aa: AWRLWGGNTEAF

v_gene: TRBV2
CDR3aa: ASSSQGSGQPQH

v_gene: TRBV4-2
CDR3aa: ASSQGLGFYEQY

v_gene: TRBV18
CDR3aa: ASSQDRPGGTQY

v_gene: TRBV4-1
CDR3aa: ASSQDTGLGGYT

v_gene: TRBV18
CDR3aa: ASSPSENTEAF

v_gene: TRBV28
CDR3aa: ASSPGQGRGTQY

v_gene: TRBV28
CDR3aa: ASSEQGNVYEQY

v_gene: TRBV5-1
CDR3aa: ASSHHQKGASNTGELF

v_gene: TRBV21-1
CDR3aa: ASSKGQGANGYEQY

v_gene: TRBV6-6
CDR3aa: ASSRGMMNTEAF

v_gene: TRBV11-2
CDR3aa: ASSYNPRGFMSYEQY

v_gene: TRBV7-6
CDR3aa: ASSLGLLSDRNTGELF

v_gene: TRBV5-1
CDR3aa: ASSSAGTNEQF